This TCR beta chain was retrieved from a study of cytomegalovirus exposure and HLA in healthy donors. The overall study: As released early, the data held some 85 million unique TCRs from HLA-typed donors. Study-level results: An assumption of roughly uniform sequencing depth across donors underlay the presence/absence analyses. Later analysis revealed greater clonal expansion in HLA-associated TCR beta chains than in equally common others. A later analysis showed TCR association rates differing by HLA locus, peaking at DRB1 and lowest at HLA-C.

A remark on this clone: The antigen is unknown.

CDR1 MNHNY and CDR2 SVGAGI come from the germline V gene (reference sequence). Trimming cost V 8 bases and J 5 bases; bases outside gene matches: 12. The CDR3 has 14 residues. Amplification used 60 Vbeta primers and 13 Jbeta primers. Using immunoSEQ multiplex PCR, the repertoire was profiled, and TCRdb retains in-frame clones only, with some absent. The sample has over 150,000 clones; around 80% are singletons. The sequenced sample was PBMCs. This chain joins TRBV6-6 and TRBJ2-7; TRBD1 agrees at 7 bases. The TCR originated in a woman between 50 and 59 years old in good health and CMV-seropositive. The CDR3 loop reads CASSYLGQWDEQYF. In DNA, the CDR3 is TGTGCCAGCTCCTATTTGGGACAGTGGGACGAGCAGTACTTC.